This T cell receptor (beta chain) is drawn from a study of blood T cell repertoires in COVID-19. Sequenced by immunoSEQ multiplex PCR; TCRdb stores in-frame clones only, minus some. This table holds about 170,000 clones, 86% found once. Germline-derived CDR1 and CDR2 are SGHRS and YFSETQ. The CDR3 has 13 amino acids. V lost 5 bases, J lost 7 bases, and 12 bases lay in between. The chain carries TRBV5-1 and TRBJ2-2, with D perhaps matching TRBD1 (6 bases). The specimen was peripheral blood. The source of this sequence is a woman aged 55-69 years with COVID-19, enrolled during active disease. CDR3 residues: CASRPQGYGELFF. The CDR3 DNA sequence: TGCGCCAGCAGGCCACAGGGTTACGGGGAGCTGTTTTTT.